Here is one T cell receptor beta chain with its context. Its antigen is unidentified. This sample is part of a study of vaccination and CD4 T cells after COVID-19. CD4+ T cells that had been cultured provided DNA sequenced with the Oncomine TCR Beta short-read assay. It was from cultured CD4+ T cells that genomic DNA was extracted. TCRdb reprocessed the PCR reads via MiXCR and lists one record per CDR3 protein. The data contain 7,500 to 8,500 distinct CDR3 sequences, about a fifth of them singletons. This CDR3 has 14 residues. V dropped 5 bases and J dropped 5; count of bases not matched to a gene: 3. Germline CDR1 MNHNS, CDR2 SASEGT. Documented treatment: roughly ten-day PBMC culture with coronavirus spike peptide pools or control peptides (ViraFEST assay). Study conclusions and caveats: For convalescent patients, 304 of the 307 vaccine-specific clones analyzed were classified as spike mono-reactive.

The receptor comes from a human donor who had recovered from COVID-19. Specimen: CD4+ T cells from blood, cultured in vitro, collected after SARS-CoV-2 vaccination. The rearrangement links TRBV6-1 to TRBJ1-6, with TRBD1 identical over 7 bases. The CDR3 here is CASSRQGNNSPLHF. The DNA for the CDR3 is TGTGCCAGCAGTCGACAGGGCAATAATTCACCCCTCCACTTT.